The 29 T cell receptor beta chains below all came from one sample that was sequenced in a study of breast tumors, draining lymph nodes, adjacent tissues. TCRdb re-analysed the multiplex PCR reads in MiXCR, keeping a single row per CDR3 protein. This table has about 150,000 distinct CDR3 sequences, around a third appearing once. Breast cancer patients provided tissue from their axillary draining lymph nodes. Sequencing was done on a sample of axillary lymph node tissue. Every receptor here comes from a female donor with breast cancer. Some clones in this sample may be carry-over from other donors' samples.

Ten or more counts support this clonotype. The chain is built from TRBV4-3 and TRBJ2-2; D might be TRBD1 or TRBD2, each matching 6 bases. V lost 2 bases and J 3 bases, leaving 19 bases between the germline ends. The CDR3 sequence is 18 residues long. Germline V gene sequence: CDR1 LGHNA, CDR2 YSLEER. As DNA, the CDR3 is TGCGCCAGCAGCCAACACGCGCTGGTGAGGGGGGACACCGGGGAGCTGTTTTTT. Translating it yields CASSQHALVRGDTGELFF.

This clonotype was seen repeatedly, ten times or more. The chain recombines TRBV7-2 with TRBJ1-2; D perhaps matches TRBD1 (6 bases). Trimming took off 8 bases at V and 4 bases at J, with 11 bases between the two ends. This CDR3 comprises 12 residues. Germline CDR1 and CDR2: SGHTA and FQGNSA. CDR3 DNA: TGTGCCAGCGGTGGGACACTCTATGGCTACACCTTC. This codes for CASGGTLYGYTF.

This clonotype was seen repeatedly, ten times or more. With a much larger clone just one base away, this may be a read error. V gene TRBV20-1 combines with J gene TRBJ2-7, with D perhaps assigned TRBD1 or TRBD2 (5 bases each). Per the germline V gene, CDR1 is DFQATT and CDR2 is SNEGSKA (reference sequence). V lost 0 bases to trimming and J lost 6 bases, with 15 bases between them. This CDR3 region has 14 residues. The CDR3, as DNA: TGCAGTGCTAGAGATCGGGGCGGCACCTCCGAGCAGTACTTC. Amino acid sequence: CSARDRGGTSEQYF.

The sample holds a few counts of this clonotype. The CDR3 end shows no conserved phenylalanine or tryptophan, and so a read error is likely. V and J are TRBV27 and TRBJ2-5; D not resolved. Trimming shortened V by 5 bases and J by 5 bases, and 12 bases separated the two germline ends. Germline V lookup: CDR1 MNHEY, CDR2 SMNVEV (reference sequence). The CDR3 loop spans 13 amino acids. The CDR3 here is CASSQLNRETQYL. In nucleotides, the CDR3 is TGTGCCAGCAGTCAACTAAATAGGGAGACCCAGTACCTC.

In this sample, this clonotype turned up many times. The V gene is TRBV7-6, the J gene TRBJ2-7, with a weak D call TRBD2 (6 bases). Trimming shortened V by 5 bases and J by 5 bases, and 16 bases separated the two germline ends. The germline CDR1 and CDR2 sequences are SGHVS and FNYEAQ. The CDR3 has 14 amino acids. CDR3 region: CASSEYSGVNEQYF. In DNA, the CDR3 is TGTGCCAGCAGCGAATATTCGGGGGTCAACGAGCAGTACTTC.

As regards this clonotype: Since a much larger clone is just one base distant, this may be a read error. V and J are TRBV9 and TRBJ2-2; TRBD1 agrees at 7 bases. This CDR3 is 17 amino acids long. CDR1 SGDLS and CDR2 YYNGEE come from the germline V gene. The CDR3 reads CASGVVAGGTITGELFF. In nucleotides, the CDR3 is TGTGCCAGCGGCGTAGTGGCAGGGGGAACGATCACCGGGGAGCTGTTTTTT.

A note on this clonotype: A much larger clone lies one base from this, so it may be a read error. This chain links TRBV5-5 with TRBJ2-1; no firm D call. The ends were cut back, 1 base at V and 5 bases at J, with 16 bases in the middle. This CDR3 comprises 16 residues. Germline values: CDR1 SGHKS, CDR2 YYEKEE (reference sequence). The CDR3 region has the DNA TGTGCCAGCAGCTTGCTACCAGCCCTACCGCACAATGAGCAGTTCTTC. This gives the protein CASSLLPALPHNEQFF.

This clonotype has a count of ten or more. V usage is TRBV6-1 and J usage is TRBJ1-5; D unresolved. The CDR3 sequence is 15 residues long. The V gene lost 3 bases and the J gene lost 6 bases, with 15 bases spanning the gap. Germline V CDR1 and CDR2: MNHNS, SASEGT. The CDR3 region is CASSEYPGGVQPQHF. In DNA form, the CDR3 reads TGTGCCAGCAGTGAGTATCCAGGCGGTGTTCAGCCCCAGCATTTT.

This clonotype was found many times. V and J are TRBV3-1 and TRBJ2-1, with 8 bases fitting TRBD2. Germline CDR1 LGHDT, CDR2 YNNKEL (reference sequence). The CDR3 runs to 16 residues. With 4 bases clipped from V and 1 base from J, the junction kept 6 bases outside the gene matches. The CDR3 DNA follows: TGTGCCAGCAGCCTATCCGCGGGGGGATCCTACAATGAGCAGTTCTTC. Translation gives CASSLSAGGSYNEQFF.

This clonotype was recorded at least ten times. CDR3 sequence: CASSLRDRGNEKLFF. CDR3 DNA: TGTGCCAGCAGCCTCCGGGACAGGGGTAATGAAAAACTGTTTTTT. The chain has TRBV2 and TRBJ1-4, with 10 nucleotides matching TRBD1. The CDR3 has 15 amino acids. V was clipped by 6 bases and J by 4 bases; unmatched bases: 5. Germline V gene sequence: CDR1 SNHLY, CDR2 FYNNEI. The full variable domain, completed using reference TRBV2 and TRBJ1-4, is EPEVTQTPSHQVTQMGQEVILRCVPISNHLYFYWYRQILGQKVEFLVSFYNNEISEKSEIFDDQFSVERPDGSNFTLKIRSTKLEDSAMYFCASSLRDRGNEKLFFGSGTQLSVL.

This clonotype was counted at least ten times. The chain carries TRBV4-1 and TRBJ2-1; D is uncertain. Trimming shortened V by 1 base and J by 0 bases, and 7 bases separated the two germline ends. Germline CDR1 MGHRA, CDR2 YSYEKL. This CDR3 has 15 residues. The CDR3 region has the DNA TGCGCCAGCAGCCAAGGAGGACCCTCCTACAATGAGCAGTTCTTC. Protein sequence: CASSQGGPSYNEQFF.

This clonotype was found many times. This chain uses TRBV2 with TRBJ1-1; no firm D call. In germline, CDR1 is SNHLY, CDR2 FYNNEI. The CDR3 runs 10 residues. Trimming stripped 8 bases from V and 10 bases from J, with 11 bases between. CDR3 nucleotides: TGTGCCAGCGGGAGCCCGGCAGCTTTCTTT. Translating it yields CASGSPAAFF.

On this clonotype: Because the CDR3 is missing its conserved closing phenylalanine or tryptophan, this is likely a read error. V gene TRBV19 combines with J gene TRBJ2-7; TRBD1 aligns across 10 bases. The CDR3 sequence is 16 residues long. V shed 6 bases and J 3 bases; nucleotides not matched to a gene: 11. Germline V CDR1 and CDR2: LNHDA, SQIVND (reference sequence). In nucleotides, the CDR3 is TGTGCCAGTAGCAGACCCGGGACAGGGGTAAACTACGAGCAGTACTCC. Translating it yields CASSRPGTGVNYEQYS.

This chain links TRBV15 with TRBJ2-3; 12 positions match TRBD1. There are 20 residues in the CDR3. The germline gives CDR1 LNHNV, CDR2 YYDKDF (reference sequence). J was trimmed by 12 bases and V by 5 bases; bases with no gene match: 27. CDR3 DNA sequence: TGTGCCACCAGCTTCGACGGAGGAGGGTTTGGGACAGGGGGCCTTAGGTCCCAGTATTTT. Translation gives CATSFDGGGFGTGGLRSQYF.

The rearrangement uses TRBV2 and TRBJ1-2; TRBD1 is a possible D gene (5 bases). Trimming shortened V by 8 bases and J by 3 bases, and 37 bases separated the two germline ends. From germline, CDR1 is SNHLY and CDR2 FYNNEI. The CDR3 length is 21 residues. Here the CDR3 reads CASGTGLKETGAAGRDYGYTF. CDR3 coding DNA: TGTGCCAGCGGCACCGGTCTTAAAGAGACCGGTGCCGCTGGCAGGGACTATGGCTACACCTTC. Looking up the rest from reference TRBV2 and TRBJ1-2 gives the full variable domain: EPEVTQTPSHQVTQMGQEVILRCVPISNHLYFYWYRQILGQKVEFLVSFYNNEISEKSEIFDDQFSVERPDGSNFTLKIRSTKLEDSAMYFCASGTGLKETGAAGRDYGYTFGSGTRLTVV.

This clonotype was counted many times. The V and J genes are TRBV15 and TRBJ2-1; a weak D match, TRBD1 (6 bases). Germline-derived CDR1 and CDR2 are LNHNV and YYDKDF (reference sequence). The CDR3 totals 15 residues. V was cut by 0 bases and J by 7 bases, with 13 bases left in between. For the CDR3, the DNA is TGTGCCACCAGCAGAGATCCAGGGGTCGGGAATGAGCAGTTCTTC. Translating gives CATSRDPGVGNEQFF.

This clonotype was recorded at least ten times. The V and J genes are TRBV7-8 and TRBJ2-5; D not resolved. The CDR3 is made up of 14 amino acids. CDR1 SGHVS and CDR2 FQNEAQ come from the germline V gene. Deletions cut 5 bases from V and 5 bases from J, with 15 bases between. CDR3 nucleotide sequence: TGTGCCAGCAGCCGGAGTGCGGTTAGGGAGACCCAGTACTTC. Encoded protein: CASSRSAVRETQYF.

Of note for this clonotype: An end of the junction does not agree with germline; a read error may underlie this. This rearrangement joins TRBV5-5 to TRBJ2-5; TRBD1 or TRBD2 may be the D gene (5 bases each). This CDR3 spans 17 amino acids. Looked up from germline, CDR1 is SGHKS and CDR2 is YYEKEE (reference sequence). The chain's CDR3 is CVSSLGPLAGIQETQYF. The CDR3 DNA follows: TGTGTCAGCAGCTTGGGACCACTGGCGGGTATCCAAGAGACCCAGTACTTC. The full variable domain, in which reference TRBV5-5 and TRBJ2-5 provide the parts outside the CDR3, is DAGVTQSPTHLIKTRGQQVTLRCSPISGHKSVSWYQQVLGQGPQFIFQYYEKEERGRGNFPDRFSARQFPNYSSELNVNALLLGDSALYLCVSSLGPLAGIQETQYFGPGTRLLVL.

This clonotype has at least ten counts. The J gene is TRBJ1-4, the V gene TRBV2; TRBD1 matches 7 bases. Germline CDR1 and CDR2: SNHLY and FYNNEI. The CDR3 consists of 14 residues. V shed 6 bases and J 4 bases; nucleotides not matched to a gene: 5. The CDR3: CASRWDSLNEKLFF. The CDR3 DNA sequence: TGTGCCAGCAGGTGGGACAGCCTTAATGAAAAACTGTTTTTT.

In this sample, this clonotype turned up many times. The chain joins TRBV28 to TRBJ1-5; 9 bases map to TRBD1. With 5 bases clipped from V and 6 bases from J, the junction kept 8 bases outside the gene matches. Looked up from germline, CDR1 is MDHEN and CDR2 is SYDVKM. The CDR3 has 15 residues. The CDR3 protein is CASSLTGQGIQPQHF. The CDR3 nucleotides are TGTGCCAGCAGTCTAACGGGACAGGGAATTCAGCCCCAGCATTTT.

This clonotype has a count of ten or more. The chain is built from TRBV4-1 and TRBJ2-6; D is undetermined. The CDR3 has 14 residues. V was pared by 1 base and J by 4 bases, with 5 bases between. Per germline, CDR1 MGHRA and CDR2 YSYEKL. The CDR3 sequence is CASSQVTGANVLTF. CDR3 DNA: TGCGCCAGCAGCCAAGTTACAGGGGCCAACGTCCTGACTTTC.

This clonotype has at least ten counts. This sequence joins TRBV7-9 and TRBJ1-2; 9 bases are shared with TRBD1. CDR1 SEHNR and CDR2 FQNEAQ come from the germline V gene (reference sequence). CDR3 size: 14 residues. With 5 bases clipped from V and 6 bases from J, the junction kept 7 bases outside the gene matches. The CDR3 loop is CASSGDRVTDGYTF. The CDR3 bases are TGTGCCAGCAGCGGGGACAGGGTAACTGATGGCTACACCTTC.

Remarks on this clonotype: A single base separates this from a much larger clone, so it may be a read error. The V and J genes are TRBV3-1 and TRBJ2-1, with 8 bases fitting TRBD1. CDR3 length: 14 amino acids. The germline gives CDR1 LGHDT, CDR2 YNNKEL (reference sequence). DNA of the CDR3: TGTGCCAGCACACAGGGGGGCTCCTACATTGAGCAGTTCTTC. This encodes CASTQGGSYIEQFF.

Many counts were recorded for this clonotype. The chain joins TRBV4-2 to TRBJ2-3, with TRBD2 matching over 14 bases. The CDR3 consists of 16 residues. V lost 4 bases to trimming and J lost 5 bases; unmatched junction nucleotides: 5. The germline gives CDR1 LGHNA, CDR2 YNFKEQ. CDR3 bases: TGTGCCAGCAGCCCGGGACTAGCGGGGGATATAGATACGCAGTATTTT. It encodes CASSPGLAGDIDTQYF.

The chain carries TRBV29-1 and TRBJ2-7, with D perhaps TRBD1 (5 bases). Germline CDR1 is SQVTM and CDR2 is ANQGSEA. This CDR3 spans 11 amino acids. Trimming pared 7 bases from V and 3 bases from J, leaving 10 bases between. The CDR3 DNA reads as TGCAGCGCCCAGGGCCGCTACGAGCAGTACTTC. Encoded protein: CSAQGRYEQYF.

This clonotype was observed many times. The V gene is TRBV5-1, the J gene TRBJ1-6, with 9 bases that match TRBD1. The junction had 9 bases not matched to a gene; V was cut back by 4 bases and J by 10 bases. Germline CDR1 SGHRS, CDR2 YFSETQ. The CDR3 runs 15 residues. The CDR3 is CASSQTTGGQSPLHF. CDR3 coding DNA: TGCGCCAGCAGCCAAACAACAGGGGGCCAATCACCCCTCCACTTT.

With regard to this clonotype: Since no conserved phenylalanine or tryptophan closes the CDR3, a read error is the likely cause. It is unclear where the CDR3 begins or ends on the DNA, so no DNA is shown, and the CDR3 is as TCRdb lists it. The rearrangement links TRBV10-3 to TRBJ1-1; the D call TRBD1 from the table was never checked on the DNA. CDR1 and CDR2 (germline): ENHRY, SYGVKD. The length of the CDR3 is 14 amino acids, counting both ends. CDR3: CAIGGGTGDTEAFS.

The rearrangement links TRBV5-8 to TRBJ1-6; 8 nucleotides match TRBD1. V was pared by 4 bases and J by 4 bases, with 4 bases of the junction left unmatched. Germline CDR1 is SGHTS and CDR2 is YDEGEE. The CDR3 consists of 15 residues. For the CDR3, the DNA is TGTGCCAGCAGCCCCTACAGGGGGTATAATTCACCCCTCCACTTT. This gives the protein CASSPYRGYNSPLHF.

This CDR3 reads CAWSGTGSFEQYV. CDR3 nucleotide sequence: TGTGCCTGGTCCGGGACAGGGTCATTCGAGCAGTACGTC. This chain links TRBV30 with TRBJ2-7; TRBD1 agrees at 9 bases. Germline trimming cut 5 bases from V and 6 bases from J; bases unmatched to any gene: 8. In germline, CDR1 is GTSNPN, CDR2 SVGIG (reference sequence). The CDR3 length is 13 residues.